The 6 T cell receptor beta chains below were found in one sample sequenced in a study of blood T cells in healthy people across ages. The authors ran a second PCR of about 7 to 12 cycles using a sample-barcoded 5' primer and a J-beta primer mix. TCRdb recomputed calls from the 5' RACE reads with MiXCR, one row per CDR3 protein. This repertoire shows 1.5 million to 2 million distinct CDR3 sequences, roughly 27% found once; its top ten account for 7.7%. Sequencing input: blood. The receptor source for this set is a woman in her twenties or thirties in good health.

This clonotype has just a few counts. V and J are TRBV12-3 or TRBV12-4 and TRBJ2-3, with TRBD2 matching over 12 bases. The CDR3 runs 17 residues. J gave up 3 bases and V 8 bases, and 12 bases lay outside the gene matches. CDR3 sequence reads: CASLESSGGAETDTQYF. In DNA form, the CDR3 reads TGTGCCAGCCTAGAATCTAGCGGGGGGGCGGAGACAGATACGCAGTATTTT.

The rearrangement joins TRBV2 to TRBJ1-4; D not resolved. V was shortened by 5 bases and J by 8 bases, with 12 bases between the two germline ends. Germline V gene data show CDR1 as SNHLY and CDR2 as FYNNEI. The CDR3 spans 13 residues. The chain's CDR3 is CASSRRVDEKLFF. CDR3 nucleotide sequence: TGTGCCAGCAGTCGTCGTGTGGACGAAAAACTGTTTTTT.

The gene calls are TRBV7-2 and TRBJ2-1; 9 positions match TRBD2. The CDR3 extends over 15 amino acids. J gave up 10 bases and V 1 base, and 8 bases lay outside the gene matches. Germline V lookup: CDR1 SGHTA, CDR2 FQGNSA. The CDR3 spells CASSLGLAVKGEQFF. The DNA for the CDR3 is TGTGCCAGCAGCTTAGGACTAGCGGTAAAGGGGGAGCAGTTCTTC.

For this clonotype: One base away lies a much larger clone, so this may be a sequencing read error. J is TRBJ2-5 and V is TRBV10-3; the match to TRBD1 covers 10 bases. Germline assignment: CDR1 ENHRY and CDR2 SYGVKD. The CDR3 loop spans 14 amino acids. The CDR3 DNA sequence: TGTGCCGTCAGTGAGTCGGGACAGGGGGAGACCCAGTACTTC. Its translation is CAVSESGQGETQYF.

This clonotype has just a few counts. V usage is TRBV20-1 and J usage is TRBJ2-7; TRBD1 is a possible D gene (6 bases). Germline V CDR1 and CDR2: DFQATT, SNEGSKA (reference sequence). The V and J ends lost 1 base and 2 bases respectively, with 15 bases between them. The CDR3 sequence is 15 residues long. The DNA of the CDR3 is TGCAGTGCTAGAGGGTCGGCAGGGGTTCCCTACGAGCAGTACTTC. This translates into CSARGSAGVPYEQYF.

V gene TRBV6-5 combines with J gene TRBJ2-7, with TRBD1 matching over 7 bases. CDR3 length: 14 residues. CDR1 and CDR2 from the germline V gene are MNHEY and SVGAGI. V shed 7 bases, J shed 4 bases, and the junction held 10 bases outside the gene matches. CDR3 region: CASTERQGVYEQYF. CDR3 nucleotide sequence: TGTGCCAGCACCGAGAGACAGGGTGTGTACGAGCAGTACTTC.